These T cell receptor beta chains were read from a single sample in a study of Ad26.COV2.S vaccination and SARS-CoV-2 variants. This table comes from immunoSEQ multiplex PCR, and its TCRdb copy is limited to in-frame clones, with some not included. The sample lists around 300,000 clones; 75% to 90% were seen once. The starting material was peripheral blood, obtained in a trial of Ad26.COV2.S vaccine versus placebo. These TCRs come from a person aged 18-60 years who received the Ad26.COV2.S COVID-19 vaccine or a placebo. The CDR3 runs from the conserved cysteine through the conserved F or W. D genes are given only for firm matches. Rows may omit the clone size; those that give it use once, few, many or a size class.

size	D	J	V	DNA	CDR3
NA	NA	TRBJ2-7	TRBV7-2	TGTGCCAGCAGCTTAGTTGGTAGGGACTACGAGCAGTACTTC	CASSLVGRDYEQYF
NA	NA	TRBJ2-7	TRBV28	TGTGCCAGCAAGGCCCAGAGGGAGCAGTACTTC	CASKAQREQYF
NA	TRBD1	TRBJ1-1	TRBV9	TGTGCCAGCAGCGTTACAGGGGTCGGTGAAGCTTTCTTT	CASSVTGVGEAFF
NA	TRBD1	TRBJ2-1	TRBV5-6	TGTGCCAGCAGCTGGACAGGGACCTACAATGAGCAGTTCTTC	CASSWTGTYNEQFF
NA	NA	TRBJ1-5	TRBV9	TGTGCCAGCAGCCCCGATCGGGGCAATCAGCCCCAGCATTTT	CASSPDRGNQPQHF
NA	NA	TRBJ1-5	TRBV11-2	TGTGCCAGCAGCTTAGATTCCAATCAGCCCCAGCATTTT	CASSLDSNQPQHF
NA	NA	TRBJ2-7	TRBV27	TGTGCCAGCAGTACCTCCGGGACTCTCCTAAACGAGCAGTACTTC	CASSTSGTLLNEQYF
NA	NA	TRBJ2-5	TRBV7-2	TGTGCCAGCAGCTTAGAATCCGGGGAGACCCAGTACTTC	CASSLESGETQYF
once	NA	TRBJ2-2	TRBV28	TGTGCCAGCAGTCCTCCCATGTCCAACACCGGGGAGCTGTTTTTT	CASSPPMSNTGELFF
NA	TRBD2	TRBJ2-3	TRBV28	TGTGCCAGCAGACACACTAGCGGGGGGGCCTATACGCAGTATTTT	CASRHTSGGAYTQYF
NA	TRBD2	TRBJ2-5	TRBV7-9	TGTGCCAGCAGCTTTTTTAGCGGGGGGGCAGAGACCCAGTACTTC	CASSFFSGGAETQYF
NA	NA	TRBJ2-2	TRBV7-6	TGTGCCAGCAGCTTATCACTGATGAACGTGAACACCGGGGAGCTGTTTTTT	CASSLSLMNVNTGELFF
NA	TRBD2	TRBJ2-2	TRBV5-1	TGCGCCAGCAGCTTTGGGAGGACTAGCGGGAGTCTGACCGGGGAGCTGTTTTTT	CASSFGRTSGSLTGELFF
once	NA	TRBJ2-3	TRBV30	TGTGCCTGGAATAAGGTCGATAATGCGCAGTATTTT	CAWNKVDNAQYF
once	NA	TRBJ2-1	TRBV5-1	TGCGCCAGCAGCTTGGCTCCAGGGCTGGGCTCCTACAATGAGCAGTTCTTC	CASSLAPGLGSYNEQFF
NA	NA	TRBJ2-1	TRBV27	TGTGCCAGCAGTTTATATGGCGAGCGGCAACCCTACAATGAGCAGTTCTTC	CASSLYGERQPYNEQFF
NA	NA	TRBJ2-1	TRBV24-1	TGTGCCACCAGTTCCTTAGCGAGCTCCTACAATGAGCAGTTCTTC	CATSSLASSYNEQFF
once	NA	TRBJ1-3	TRBV15	TGTGCCACCAGCAGAGGAGACACTCTGAGCTCTGGAAACACCATATATTTT	CATSRGDTLSSGNTIYF
NA	NA	TRBJ1-1	TRBV19	TGTGCCAGTAGTATATTTGGAAGACCGAACACTGAAGCTTTCTTT	CASSIFGRPNTEAFF
NA	TRBD1	TRBJ2-7	TRBV29-1	TGCAGCGTACAATCAGGGACAGGGATCTACGAGCAGTACTTC	CSVQSGTGIYEQYF
once	TRBD1	TRBJ2-3	TRBV6-5	TGTGCCAGCAGCGGGCAGGGGGCTTCGGGAGATACGCAGTATTTT	CASSGQGASGDTQYF
NA	NA	TRBJ1-1	TRBV5-1	TGCGCCAGCAAACCGGATAATATGAACACTGAAGCTTTCTTT	CASKPDNMNTEAFF